A single sample is the source of the 7 T cell receptor beta chains below, sequenced in a study of CD8+ T cells in alopecia areata. TCR sequencing used cDNA made by reverse transcription of extracted RNA. Using immunoSEQ multiplex PCR, the repertoire was profiled, and TCRdb retains in-frame clones only, with some absent. The sample consists of 150,000 to 200,000 clones, 67% of them appearing once. Sequencing was performed on CD8+ T cells sorted from blood, taken at week 0. These receptors originate from a human donor with alopecia areata.

The chain recombines TRBV23-1 with TRBJ2-1; D is unresolved. TRBV23-1 is designated an ORF whose function remains uncertain. The V and J ends lost 5 bases and 7 bases respectively, with 15 bases between them. This CDR3 region has 14 residues. The chain's CDR3 is CASSGWGSWNEQFF. CDR3 sequence (DNA): TGCGCCAGCAGTGGGTGGGGAAGTTGGAATGAGCAGTTCTTC.

V gene TRBV10-3 combines with J gene TRBJ2-3; 9 bases line up with TRBD1. This CDR3 has 16 amino acids. Germline trimming cut 10 bases from V and 2 bases from J; bases unmatched to any gene: 13. Germline CDR1 is ENHRY and CDR2 is SYGVKD. CDR3 DNA sequence: TGTGCCACAGACCCTCGGGACAGGGACCCCACAGATACGCAGTATTTT. It yields the protein CATDPRDRDPTDTQYF.

This clone was counted once. V and J are TRBV5-1 and TRBJ1-4; D is unclear. Trimming left V 0 bases short and J 12 bases short, with 21 bases between. The germline CDR1 and CDR2 sequences are SGHRS and YFSETQ. CDR3 size: 16 residues. This chain's CDR3 is CASSLGPGPGPQELFF. The CDR3 nucleotides are TGCGCCAGCAGCTTGGGCCCCGGACCGGGCCCCCAGGAACTGTTTTTT. The complete variable domain, with remaining parts taken from reference TRBV5-1 and TRBJ1-4, reads KAGVTQTPRYLIKTRGQQVTLSCSPISGHRSVSWYQQTPGQGLQFLFEYFSETQRNKGNFPGRFSGRQFSNSRSEMNVSTLELGDSALYLCASSLGPGPGPQELFFGSGTQLSVL.

The chain combines TRBV25-1 with TRBJ1-6; 8 bases align to TRBD1. Germline V lookup: CDR1 MGHDK, CDR2 SYGVNS. The CDR3 sequence is 17 residues long. V was pared by 2 bases and J by 3 bases, with 6 bases of the junction left unmatched. The CDR3 DNA is TGTGCCAGCAGTGAAAGGCCTGGGACAGGCTATAATTCACCCCTCCACTTT. Translating it yields CASSERPGTGYNSPLHF.

This clone has just a few counts. The V and J genes are TRBV29-1 and TRBJ2-7; a possible D gene is TRBD2 (6 bases). Looked up from germline, CDR1 is SQVTM and CDR2 is ANQGSEA. The CDR3 is 14 residues long. The V end lost 3 bases, the J end lost 3 bases, and 15 bases lay between the germline ends. This chain's CDR3 is CSVELGDSGYEQYF. CDR3 in DNA: TGCAGCGTTGAGTTAGGGGACTCGGGCTACGAGCAGTACTTC.

The chain recombines TRBV4-2 with TRBJ2-5; 7 nucleotides align to TRBD2. The end of the DNA aligns better with TRBJ2-7, so the J call may be wrong. Germline CDR1 and CDR2: LGHNA and YNFKEQ. This CDR3 is built from 14 residues. The CDR3 spells CASSPFSGGGEQYF. For the CDR3, the DNA is TGTGCCAGCAGCCCTTTCTCGGGAGGAGGCGAGCAGTACTTC.

The V and J genes are TRBV7-9 and TRBJ1-4; D not resolved. This CDR3 is 13 amino acids long. Germline values: CDR1 SEHNR, CDR2 FQNEAQ (reference sequence). The V end lost 6 bases, the J end lost 0 bases, and 5 bases lay between the germline ends. Written as DNA, the CDR3 is TGTGCCAGCAGGAAAACAACTAATGAAAAACTGTTTTTT. Translated: CASRKTTNEKLFF.